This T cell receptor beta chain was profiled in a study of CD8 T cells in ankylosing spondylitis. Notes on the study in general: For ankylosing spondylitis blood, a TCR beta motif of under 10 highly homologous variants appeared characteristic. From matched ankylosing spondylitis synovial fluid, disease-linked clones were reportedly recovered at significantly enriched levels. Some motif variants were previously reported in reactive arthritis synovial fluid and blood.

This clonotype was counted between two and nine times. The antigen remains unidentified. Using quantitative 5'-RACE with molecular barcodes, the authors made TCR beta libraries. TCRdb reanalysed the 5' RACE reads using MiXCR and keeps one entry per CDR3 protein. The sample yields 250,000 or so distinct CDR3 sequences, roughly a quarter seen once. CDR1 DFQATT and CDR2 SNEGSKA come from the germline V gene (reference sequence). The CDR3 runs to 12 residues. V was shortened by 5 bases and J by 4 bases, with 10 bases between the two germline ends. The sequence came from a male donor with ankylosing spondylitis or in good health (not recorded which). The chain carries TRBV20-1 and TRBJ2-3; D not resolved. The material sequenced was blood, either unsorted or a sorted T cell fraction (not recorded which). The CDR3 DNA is TGCAGTGCTCAACCCGAGGCAGATACGCAGTATTTT. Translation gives CSAQPEADTQYF.